A selection of T cell receptor beta chains follows, all from one sample in a study of control samples from healthy donors and cancer patients. Here immunoSEQ multiplex PCR was the method, and the copy in TCRdb shows in-frame clones only, minus some. The sample consists of roughly 100,000 clones, roughly 92% of them appearing once. Source material: blood. All receptors come from a human donor in good health. The donor label of this sample is uncertain. The CDR3 runs from the conserved cysteine through the conserved F or W. D genes are given only for firm matches. Only some rows state a clone size, as once, few, many or a class for expanded clones.

V	D	length	size	J	CDR3	DNA
TRBV12-3/TRBV12-4	.	10	.	TRBJ2-2	CASSAGELFF	TGTGCCAGCAGTGCCGGGGAGCTGTTTTTT
TRBV5-4	.	14	.	TRBJ2-1	CASSLWGPLHEQFF	TGTGCCAGCAGCTTGTGGGGGCCCCTCCATGAGCAGTTCTTC
TRBV7-8	.	11	.	TRBJ1-1	CASSLAGEAFF	TGTGCCAGCAGCTTAGCGGGGGAAGCTTTCTTT
TRBV6-4	.	15	.	TRBJ2-1	CASSVQGTSYNEQFF	TGTGCCAGCAGTGTCCAAGGTACCTCCTACAATGAGCAGTTCTTC
TRBV6-2/TRBV6-3	.	16	.	TRBJ2-3	CASSSDTSFGTDTQYF	TGTGCCAGCAGTTCTGACACTAGCTTTGGCACAGATACGCAGTATTTT
TRBV11-3	TRBD1	15	.	TRBJ2-3	CASSPMGQGVDTQYF	TGTGCCAGCAGCCCCATGGGACAGGGTGTAGATACGCAGTATTTT
TRBV25-1	TRBD2	13	.	TRBJ2-7	CASSESGGGEQYF	TGTGCCAGCAGTGAATCGGGAGGGGGCGAGCAGTACTTC
TRBV7-9	.	13	.	TRBJ2-5	CASSARDKETQYF	TGTGCCAGCAGCGCCCGGGACAAAGAGACCCAGTACTTC
TRBV12-5	.	15	.	TRBJ2-2	CASGLGQTNTGELFF	TGTGCTAGTGGTTTAGGACAGACGAACACCGGGGAGCTGTTTTTT
TRBV3-1/TRBV3-2	.	14	.	TRBJ2-1	CASSQLDSYNEQFF	TGTGCCAGCAGCCAACTGGACAGCTACAATGAGCAGTTCTTC
TRBV30	.	13	.	TRBJ1-5	CAWNGDGNQPQHF	TGTGCCTGGAACGGGGACGGGAATCAGCCCCAGCATTTT
TRBV5-1	.	14	.	TRBJ1-4	CASSLAGKTEKLFF	TGCGCCAGCAGCTTGGCAGGAAAAACTGAAAAACTGTTTTTT
TRBV9	TRBD2	17	.	TRBJ2-5	CASSPLAGTSGVETQYF	TGTGCCAGCAGCCCCTTGGCCGGGACTAGCGGGGTCGAGACCCAGTACTTC
TRBV10-3	.	16	once	TRBJ2-6	CAISVGPRAGANVLTF	TGTGCCATCAGTGTCGGGCCCAGGGCCGGGGCCAACGTCCTGACTTTC
TRBV18	.	14	few	TRBJ1-1	CASSKEQMDTEAFF	TGTGCCAGCTCAAAAGAACAGATGGACACTGAAGCTTTCTTT
TRBV11-2	.	14	.	TRBJ1-5	CASSPTGINQPQHF	TGTGCCAGCAGCCCCACGGGTATCAATCAGCCCCAGCATTTT
TRBV2	.	15	.	TRBJ2-1	CASSGRQGGYNEQFF	TGTGCCAGCAGTGGACGACAGGGAGGCTACAATGAGCAGTTCTTC
TRBV4-2	.	14	once	TRBJ2-4	CASSQDSDKNIQYF	TGTGCCAGCAGCCAAGATTCCGACAAAAACATTCAGTACTTC
TRBV3-1/TRBV3-2	TRBD1	16	.	TRBJ2-7	CASSQGVGTEVYEQYF	TGTGCCAGCAGCCAAGGCGTGGGGACAGAAGTCTACGAGCAGTACTTC
TRBV5-1	.	15	.	TRBJ2-1	CASSLGGGAYNEQFF	TGCGCCAGCAGCTTGGGTGGGGGGGCTTACAATGAGCAGTTCTTC
TRBV5-4	.	16	.	TRBJ2-5	CASSKGYSLAGETQYF	TGTGCCAGCAGCAAGGGTTATAGTCTAGCAGGAGAGACCCAGTACTTC
TRBV16	.	14	.	TRBJ2-2	CASSQQGRTGELFF	TGTGCCAGCAGCCAACAGGGGCGCACCGGGGAGCTGTTTTTT
TRBV27	.	11	.	TRBJ2-1	CASSDYNEQFF	TGTGCCAGCAGTGACTACAATGAGCAGTTCTTC
TRBV9	TRBD1	16	.	TRBJ2-7	CASSVVGTGNVYEQYF	TGTGCCAGCAGCGTAGTCGGGACAGGGAACGTCTACGAGCAGTACTTC
TRBV30	.	15	.	TRBJ2-2	CAWISSPANTGELFF	TGTGCCTGGATCAGCTCACCCGCGAACACCGGGGAGCTGTTTTTT
TRBV27	TRBD2	16	.	TRBJ2-1	CASSLSGLAGSHEQFF	TGTGCCAGCAGTCTTTCCGGCCTAGCGGGGTCCCATGAGCAGTTCTTC
TRBV13	TRBD1	15	.	TRBJ1-2	CASSSGQAPSHGYTF	TGTGCCAGCAGCTCCGGACAGGCTCCCTCGCATGGCTACACCTTC
TRBV30	.	11	.	TRBJ1-2	CAWRAGRARTF	TGTGCCTGGAGGGCAGGGAGAGCGCGCACCTTC
TRBV6-5	.	12	.	TRBJ2-7	CASSRTRYEQYF	TGTGCCAGCAGTCGGACAAGATACGAGCAGTACTTC
TRBV13	TRBD2	16	.	TRBJ2-3	CASTLWRGGITDTQYF	TGTGCCAGCACCCTCTGGCGGGGGGGAATCACAGATACGCAGTATTTT
TRBV7-8	TRBD1	17	.	TRBJ2-1	CASSLANFGTGDNEQFF	TGTGCCAGCAGCTTAGCGAATTTCGGGACAGGGGACAATGAGCAGTTCTTC
TRBV5-6	.	12	.	TRBJ1-2	CASSQVQGDYTF	TGTGCCAGCAGCCAAGTACAGGGAGACTACACCTTC
TRBV30	.	18	.	TRBJ1-5	CAWTPGSQGGRSNQPQHF	TGTGCCTGGACACCGGGATCCCAGGGAGGTAGGAGCAATCAGCCCCAGCATTTT
TRBV13	.	14	.	TRBJ2-4	CASSPPGRSNIQYF	TGTGCCAGCAGCCCCCCGGGGCGGTCGAACATTCAGTACTTC
TRBV19	TRBD1	16	.	TRBJ1-1	CASRPTTGGLNTEAFF	TGTGCCAGTAGACCGACGACAGGGGGGTTGAACACTGAAGCTTTCTTT
TRBV2	TRBD1	13	once	TRBJ1-5	CASSGQGVQPQHF	TGTGCCAGCAGTGGACAGGGAGTGCAGCCCCAGCATTTT
TRBV18	.	13	.	TRBJ2-1	CASSSERVAEQFF	TGTGCCAGCTCAAGTGAAAGGGTTGCTGAGCAGTTCTTC
TRBV28	.	13	.	TRBJ1-1	CASSFGPHLEAFF	TGTGCCAGCAGTTTCGGGCCGCACCTTGAAGCTTTCTTT
TRBV19	.	14	few	TRBJ1-5	CASGDGPRNQPQHF	TGTGCCAGTGGGGACGGGCCCCGTAATCAGCCCCAGCATTTT
TRBV30	TRBD1	14	.	TRBJ1-6	CARGGTGTNSPLHF	TGTGCCCGAGGTGGGACAGGGACTAATTCACCCCTCCACTTT
TRBV5-4	.	15	.	TRBJ1-6	CASSLDRRLNSPLHF	TGTGCCAGCAGCTTGGACAGACGCCTTAATTCACCCCTCCACTTT
TRBV5-1	.	17	.	TRBJ1-1	CASSLANAAGKNTEAFF	TGCGCCAGCAGCTTGGCCAACGCGGCAGGGAAGAACACTGAAGCTTTCTTT
TRBV30	TRBD1	13	.	TRBJ1-2	CAWSIGTGDGYTF	TGTGCCTGGAGTATAGGGACAGGGGATGGCTACACCTTC
TRBV7-6	.	14	once	TRBJ1-2	CASSLAQGVDGYTF	TGTGCCAGCAGCTTAGCACAGGGAGTCGATGGCTACACCTTC
TRBV7-2	.	13	.	TRBJ2-1	CASSLRRYNEQFF	TGTGCCAGCAGCTTACGGCGGTACAATGAGCAGTTCTTC
TRBV9	.	15	.	TRBJ1-4	CASSPRMGSNEKLFF	TGTGCCAGCAGCCCCCGTATGGGCTCTAATGAAAAACTGTTTTTT